The TCR beta chain described here comes from a study of blood T cells in healthy people across ages. Study conclusions and caveats: There was no known CMV status for donors, so expanded clonotype changes were possibly confounded.

The germline V and J ends were trimmed by 4 bases and 6 bases, with 7 bases remaining between them. Germline V lookup: CDR1 SNHLY, CDR2 FYNNEI. This CDR3 has 13 amino acids. This clonotype occurred once. The target antigen is unknown. Using a J-beta primer mix together with a sample-barcoded 5' primer, a second PCR was run for roughly 6 to 12 cycles. Carrying 12 random nucleotides, a template-switch adaptor labeled each individual cDNA molecule. TCRdb analysed the 5' RACE reads with MiXCR anew, one entry per CDR3 protein. The sample has about 1.4 million distinct CDR3 sequences, approximately 59% seen once.

Specimen: blood. The V gene is TRBV2, the J gene TRBJ1-6; D gene ambiguous. The receptor comes from a man younger than 35 in good health. The CDR3 DNA is TGTGCCAGCAGTGCTAGCCTTAATTCACCCCTCCACTTT. It specifies CASSASLNSPLHF.